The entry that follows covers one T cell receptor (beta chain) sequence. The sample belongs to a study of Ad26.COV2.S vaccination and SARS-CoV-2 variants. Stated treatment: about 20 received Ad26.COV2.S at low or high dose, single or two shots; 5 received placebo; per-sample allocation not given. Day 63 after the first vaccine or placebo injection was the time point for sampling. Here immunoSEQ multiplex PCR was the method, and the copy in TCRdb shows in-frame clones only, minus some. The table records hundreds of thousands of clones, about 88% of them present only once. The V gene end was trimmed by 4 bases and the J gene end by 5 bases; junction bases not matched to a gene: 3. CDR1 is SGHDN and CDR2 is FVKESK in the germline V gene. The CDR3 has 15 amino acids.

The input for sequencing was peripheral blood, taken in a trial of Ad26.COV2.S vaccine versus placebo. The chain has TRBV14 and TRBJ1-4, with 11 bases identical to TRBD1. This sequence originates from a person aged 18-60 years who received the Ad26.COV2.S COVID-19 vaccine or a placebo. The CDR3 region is CASSRTGGLNEKLFF. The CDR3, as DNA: TGTGCCAGCAGCCGGACAGGGGGCCTAAATGAAAAACTGTTTTTT.